This entry lists 16 T cell receptor beta chains sequenced from one sample in a study of blood T cell repertoires in COVID-19. Profiled with immunoSEQ multiplex PCR; TCRdb holds only in-frame clones, not every one. The sample yields about 220,000 clones, about 80% seen once. The sample taken for sequencing was PBMCs or T cells enriched from blood (not recorded which). The receptors stem from a middle-aged man who had recovered from COVID-19.

V usage is TRBV4-1 and J usage is TRBJ2-5, with 8 bases that match TRBD2. Losses at the gene ends were 6 bases for V and 4 bases for J; bases not matched to a gene: 10. The CDR3 is 15 amino acids. CDR1 is MGHRA and CDR2 is YSYEKL in the germline V gene. In DNA, the CDR3 is TGCGCCAGCAGGGGAACGGGACTAGGGGGAGAGACCCAGTACTTC. As protein: CASRGTGLGGETQYF.

The rearrangement joins TRBV5-4 to TRBJ1-2, with D unclear. This CDR3 contains 12 residues. Trimming left V 5 bases short and J 7 bases short, with 12 bases between. The germline V gene has CDR1 SGHNT and CDR2 YYREEE (reference sequence). The CDR3 loop is CASREPGSGYTF. In nucleotides, the CDR3 is TGTGCCAGCAGAGAACCGGGGAGTGGCTACACCTTC.

CDR3 coding DNA: TGTGCCAGCAGCTATGGGGAGGACATTAGGGATGAGCAGTTCTTC. Protein sequence: CASSYGEDIRDEQFF. The chain joins TRBV5-6 to TRBJ2-1; TRBD2 might be the D (6 bases). Germline V gene lookup returns CDR1 SGHDT and CDR2 YYEEEE. V gave up 3 bases and J gave up 8 bases, with 18 bases separating them. This CDR3 region has 15 residues.

On this clone itself: The same CDR3 also results from other DNA sequences found in this sample. The chain employs TRBV4-1 and TRBJ2-7; 10 bases map to TRBD1. The germline V gene encodes CDR1 MGHRA and CDR2 YSYEKL. CDR3 length: 13 amino acids. With 3 bases clipped from V and 4 bases from J, the junction kept 0 bases outside the gene matches. DNA of the CDR3: TGCGCCAGCAGCCAGGACAGGGGGTACGAGCAGTACTTC. The encoded protein is CASSQDRGYEQYF.

J is TRBJ2-6 and V is TRBV30; D is ambiguous. The V end was cut by 0 bases, the J end by 4 bases, with 10 bases between. CDR3 size: 15 residues. From germline, CDR1 is GTSNPN and CDR2 SVGIG (reference sequence). The CDR3 loop is CAWSVILRGANVLTF. The CDR3 nucleotides read TGTGCCTGGAGTGTCATATTGAGGGGGGCCAACGTCCTGACTTTC.

The chain joins TRBV5-1 to TRBJ2-1, with 16 bases matching TRBD2. The CDR3 loop spans 18 amino acids. Per germline, CDR1 SGHRS and CDR2 YFSETQ. V gave up 4 bases and J gave up 10 bases; unmatched junction bases: 14. CDR3 sequence reads: CASSPNALPGLAGGEQFF. The CDR3 nucleotides are TGCGCCAGCAGCCCAAACGCTCTACCGGGACTAGCGGGAGGGGAGCAGTTCTTC.

This chain uses TRBV14 with TRBJ2-1; D is uncertain. Trimming removed 1 base at V and 3 bases at J, with 10 bases between. CDR1 is SGHDN and CDR2 is FVKESK in the germline V gene. CDR3 size: 15 residues. This chain's CDR3 is CASSQGLVDYNEQFF. For the CDR3, the DNA is TGTGCCAGCAGCCAAGGACTCGTAGACTACAATGAGCAGTTCTTC.

The rearrangement joins TRBV5-1 to TRBJ1-3, with a tentative D call TRBD1 (5 bases). Trimming cost V 2 bases and J 3 bases, with 12 bases left between them. The CDR3 totals 15 residues. Germline V gene lookup returns CDR1 SGHRS and CDR2 YFSETQ. This chain's CDR3 is CASSLSQGVGNTIYF. CDR3 in DNA: TGCGCCAGCAGCTTAAGCCAAGGGGTTGGAAACACCATATATTTT.

The chain recombines TRBV5-5 with TRBJ1-1; D is ambiguous. V was clipped by 1 base and J by 1 base, with 5 bases between them. In germline, CDR1 is SGHKS, CDR2 YYEKEE (reference sequence). The CDR3 is 13 amino acids. CDR3 nucleotide sequence: TGTGCCAGCAGCTTGCCGGGGAACACTGAAGCTTTCTTT. Its translation: CASSLPGNTEAFF.

This clone appeared a few times. The rearrangement links TRBV18 to TRBJ1-1, with 11 bases aligning to TRBD1. This CDR3 spans 15 amino acids. Trimming removed 4 bases from V and 5 bases from J; junction bases left unmatched: 6. Germline values: CDR1 KGHSH, CDR2 LQKENI. The CDR3, as DNA: TGTGCCAGCTCACTTGGGACAGGGGGACAAACTGAAGCTTTCTTT. The encoded protein is CASSLGTGGQTEAFF.

The chain is built from TRBV7-9 and TRBJ1-2; 10 nucleotides agree with TRBD1. The CDR3 is made up of 16 amino acids. The V gene end was trimmed by 5 bases and the J gene end by 4 bases; junction bases not matched to a gene: 10. CDR1 is SEHNR and CDR2 is FQNEAQ in the germline V gene (reference sequence). The DNA of the CDR3 is TGTGCCAGCAGCCCTATTAAAGACAGGGGGCTCTATGGCTACACCTTC. Translated: CASSPIKDRGLYGYTF.

V usage is TRBV19 and J usage is TRBJ1-2; TRBD1 might be the D (5 bases). The CDR3 runs 13 residues. The germline gives CDR1 LNHDA, CDR2 SQIVND (reference sequence). The ends were cut back, 3 bases at V and 3 bases at J, with 8 bases in the middle. CDR3 in DNA: TGTGCCAGTAGTATCACAGGCGACTATGGCTACACCTTC. Protein sequence: CASSITGDYGYTF. Full variable domain (missing parts from reference TRBV19 and TRBJ1-2): DGGITQSPKYLFRKEGQNVTLSCEQNLNHDAMYWYRQDPGQGLRLIYYSQIVNDFQKGDIAEGYSVSREKKESFPLTVTSAQKNPTAFYLCASSITGDYGYTFGSGTRLTVV.

The rearrangement joins TRBV28 to TRBJ2-7, with 9 bases identical to TRBD1. CDR1 and CDR2 (germline): MDHEN, SYDVKM. The trim removed 6 bases at V and 5 bases at J, leaving 8 bases unmatched. The CDR3 contains 14 residues. CDR3 in amino acids: CASSTGQGWHEQYF. The CDR3 nucleotides read TGTGCCAGCAGCACGGGACAGGGCTGGCACGAGCAGTACTTC.

The chain couples TRBV5-1 to TRBJ1-4, with TRBD1 matching 8 bases. V lost 4 bases to trimming and J lost 10 bases; unmatched junction nucleotides: 18. This CDR3 has 17 amino acids. Per the germline V gene, CDR1 is SGHRS and CDR2 is YFSETQ. CDR3: CASSQTPGQGTSRKLFF. In DNA, the CDR3 is TGCGCCAGCAGCCAAACCCCCGGACAGGGCACTTCCCGAAAACTGTTTTTT.

V and J are TRBV11-3 and TRBJ2-2, with 8 bases matching TRBD2. This CDR3 is built from 16 residues. The germline V gene has CDR1 SGHNT and CDR2 YENEEA. The V and J ends lost 1 base and 3 bases, in that order; junction bases with no gene match: 4. CDR3 in amino acids: CASSLGGGQDTGELFF. The CDR3 DNA sequence: TGTGCCAGCAGCTTAGGCGGGGGGCAGGACACCGGGGAGCTGTTTTTT.

The chain uses TRBV3-1 (or the pseudogene TRBV3-2) and TRBJ2-3, with D maybe TRBD2 (6 bases). V lost 3 bases and J lost 4, with 11 bases in between. CDR1 LGHDT and CDR2 YNNKEL come from the germline V gene (reference sequence). The CDR3 totals 14 residues. The CDR3, as DNA: TGTGCCAGCAGCCAGGGGGGAGTGCCAGATACGCAGTATTTT. This codes for CASSQGGVPDTQYF.